This note documents a single T cell receptor (beta chain) sequence. Its antigen is currently not known. The junction shows a germline mismatch at one end, possibly a read error. These data belong to a study of T cell repertoires in cytomegalovirus infection (dated by TCRdb to about 2019). Turning to the overall study: Because public TCR beta signatures pointed to carriage of CMV infection together with the matching HLA type, the HLA type of each donor mattered for the analysis.

The CDR3 holds 13 amino acids from the cysteine to the phenylalanine. The kept DNA is CDR3 alone, 39 bases in frame from the first base. Per the germline V gene, SNHLY is the CDR1 and FYNNEI is the CDR2. Broad study findings and their caveats: The ex vivo response was dominated by HLA-C-restricted CMV-specific TCR beta clonotypes, which also provided the single most frequent clonotype in two of eight donors. In both this cohort and an independent cohort of several hundred donors, the cumulative frequency of public TCR beta family members distinguished carriers of CMV infection plus the relevant HLA type.

Sequencing took place on an Illumina HiSeq 1500. TCRdb cleaned the public reads at Q25 with fastp, built clones with MiXCR and kept in-frame beta chains. For every CDR3 protein sequence, its rows merge into one entry that carries the most common genes and DNA. Recorded for this sample are roughly 250,000 distinct CDR3 sequences; roughly 22% of them occurred a single time. Together, the top ten hold around a sixth of the sample. The sample consisted of CD8+ T cells from PBMCs. This receptor was taken from a human donor in good health (CMV status not recorded). Some clones in this sample may be carry-over from other donors' samples. The chain is assembled from TRBV2 and TRBJ1-2, with the identity of the D gene unclear. The CDR3 protein is CASKGRSIYVYTF. The DNA sequence follows: TGTGCCAGCAAGGGCAGGTCTATATATGTCTACACCTTC.